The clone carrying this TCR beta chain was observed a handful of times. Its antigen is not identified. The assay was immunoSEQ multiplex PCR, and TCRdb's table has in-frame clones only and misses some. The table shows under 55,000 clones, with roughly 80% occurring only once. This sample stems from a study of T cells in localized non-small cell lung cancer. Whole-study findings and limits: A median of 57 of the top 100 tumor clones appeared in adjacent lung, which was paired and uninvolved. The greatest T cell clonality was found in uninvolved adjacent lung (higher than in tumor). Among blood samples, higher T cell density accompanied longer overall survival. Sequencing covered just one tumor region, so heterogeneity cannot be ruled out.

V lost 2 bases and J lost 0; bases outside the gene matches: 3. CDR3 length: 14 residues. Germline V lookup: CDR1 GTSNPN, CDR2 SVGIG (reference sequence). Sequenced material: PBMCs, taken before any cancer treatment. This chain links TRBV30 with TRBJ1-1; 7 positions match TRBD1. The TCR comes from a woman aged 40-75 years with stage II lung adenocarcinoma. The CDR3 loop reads CAWSKTGMNTEAFF. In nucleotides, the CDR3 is TGTGCCTGGAGTAAGACAGGGATGAACACTGAAGCTTTCTTT.